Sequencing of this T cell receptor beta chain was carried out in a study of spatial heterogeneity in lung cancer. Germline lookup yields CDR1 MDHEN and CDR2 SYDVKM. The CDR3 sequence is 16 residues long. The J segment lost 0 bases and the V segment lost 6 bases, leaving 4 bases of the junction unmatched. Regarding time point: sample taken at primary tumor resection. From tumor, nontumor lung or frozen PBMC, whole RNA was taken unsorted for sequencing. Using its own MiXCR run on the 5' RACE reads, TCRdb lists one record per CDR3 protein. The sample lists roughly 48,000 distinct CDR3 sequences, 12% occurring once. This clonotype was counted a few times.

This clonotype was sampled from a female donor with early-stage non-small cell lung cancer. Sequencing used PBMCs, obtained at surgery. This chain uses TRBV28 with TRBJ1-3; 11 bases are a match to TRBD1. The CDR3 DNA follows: TGTGCCAGCAGAATGGGGACAGGGGGCTCTGGAAACACCATATATTTT. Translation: CASRMGTGGSGNTIYF.